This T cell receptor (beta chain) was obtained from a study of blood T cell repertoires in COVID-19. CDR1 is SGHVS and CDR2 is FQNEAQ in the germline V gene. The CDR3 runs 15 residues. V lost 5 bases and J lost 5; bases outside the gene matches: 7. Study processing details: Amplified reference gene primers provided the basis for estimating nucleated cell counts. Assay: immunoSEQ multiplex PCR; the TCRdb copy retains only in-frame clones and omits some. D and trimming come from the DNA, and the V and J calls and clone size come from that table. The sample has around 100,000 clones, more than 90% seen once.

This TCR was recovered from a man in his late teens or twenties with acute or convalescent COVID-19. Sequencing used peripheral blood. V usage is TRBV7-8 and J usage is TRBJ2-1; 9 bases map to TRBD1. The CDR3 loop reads CASSPRDREDNEQFF. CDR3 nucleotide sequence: TGTGCCAGCAGCCCTCGGGACAGGGAGGACAATGAGCAGTTCTTC.